A single sample gave rise to the 20 T cell receptor beta chains below, sequenced in a study of glioma-infiltrating T cells. Amplification of TCR alpha and beta CDR3 regions from RNA used iRepertoire nested multiplex PCR. In TCRdb, the multiplex PCR reads were re-called with MiXCR into one record per CDR3 protein. The sample shows under 150,000 distinct CDR3 sequences, approximately 26% of them seen only once. Input material: glioma tissue, nonneoplastic brain tissue, or PBMCs (not recorded which). Receptors originate from a human donor with low-grade glioma or glioblastoma, undergoing nonglioma brain surgery, or in good health (not recorded which).

The chain employs TRBV4-1 and TRBJ1-1; 7 bases map to TRBD1. Germline CDR1 reads MGHRA; CDR2 reads YSYEKL. This CDR3 has 16 amino acids. Losses at the gene ends were 2 bases for V and 5 bases for J; bases not matched to a gene: 11. The CDR3 reads CASSQRLTGVGTEAFF. The CDR3 DNA reads as TGCGCCAGCAGCCAACGTCTCACAGGGGTAGGGACTGAAGCTTTCTTT.

DNA of the CDR3: TGTGCCAGCAGCCTAAGACAGGACAATGAGCAGTTCTTC. It encodes CASSLRQDNEQFF. V gene TRBV3-1 combines with J gene TRBJ2-1; tentatively, D is TRBD1 (6 bases). The V end lost 4 bases, the J end lost 5 bases, and 9 bases lay between the germline ends. Germline V gene sequence: CDR1 LGHDT, CDR2 YNNKEL (reference sequence). This CDR3 is 13 amino acids long.

The chain combines TRBV6-1 with TRBJ1-5; 9 nucleotides match TRBD1. The CDR3 runs 15 residues. The trim removed 5 bases at V and 4 bases at J, leaving 6 bases unmatched. CDR1 MNHNS and CDR2 SASEGT come from the germline V gene. CDR3 nucleotides: TGTGCCAGCAGTCCGACAGGGACAGGGAATCAGCCCCAGCATTTT. It encodes CASSPTGTGNQPQHF.

The V call is TRBV7-3, the J call TRBJ2-5, with TRBD1 matching 9 bases. Trimming cost V 5 bases and J 5 bases; bases outside gene matches: 6. The CDR3 runs 14 residues. Germline CDR1 SGHTA, CDR2 FQGTGA. The CDR3 reads CASSLTGGGETQYF. CDR3 in DNA: TGTGCCAGCAGCCTCACAGGGGGCGGGGAGACCCAGTACTTC.

This clonotype was recorded at least ten times. V gene TRBV25-1 combines with J gene TRBJ1-1, with TRBD1 matching 8 bases. Losses at the gene ends were 6 bases for V and 3 bases for J; bases not matched to a gene: 9. CDR1 is MGHDK, CDR2 SYGVNS, per germline. The CDR3 totals 15 residues. Here the CDR3 DNA reads TGTGCCAGCAGCCCAATGAACAGGGGGGACACTGAAGCTTTCTTT. It specifies CASSPMNRGDTEAFF.

Of note for this clonotype: The junction differs from germline at one of its ends, possibly a read error. The chain is built from TRBV7-2 and TRBJ2-5; the D is unclear. Germline V gene data show CDR1 as SGHTA and CDR2 as FQGNSA. CDR3 length equals 14 residues. CDR3 in amino acids: CASSFYSSQENQYF. The CDR3 DNA follows: TGTGCCAGCAGCTTCTACTCGTCCCAAGAGAACCAGTACTTC.

This clonotype appeared a few times. The rearrangement uses TRBV4-1 and TRBJ2-3; 14 positions match TRBD2. V was pared by 4 bases and J by 2 bases, with 5 bases of the junction left unmatched. The germline V gene encodes CDR1 MGHRA and CDR2 YSYEKL. CDR3 size: 17 residues. The CDR3 coding sequence is TGCGCCAGCAGCCTCGGACTAGCGGGGGGCCCCACAGATACGCAGTATTTT. It codes for CASSLGLAGGPTDTQYF.

This clonotype was found many times. The J gene is TRBJ2-7, the V gene TRBV6-1; D gene uncertain. Germline assignment: CDR1 MNHNS and CDR2 SASEGT. CDR3 length: 13 amino acids. Trimming removed 5 bases from V and 3 bases from J, with 11 bases in between. The CDR3 region has the DNA TGTGCCAGCAGTCAAGGACCGATCTACGAGCAGTACGTC. This sequence encodes CASSQGPIYEQYV.

This clonotype was seen at least ten times. The chain is built from TRBV20-1 and TRBJ1-2; D uncertain. Trimming removed 3 bases at V and 4 bases at J, with 9 bases between. Germline V gives CDR1 DFQATT, CDR2 SNEGSKA (reference sequence). The CDR3 is made up of 12 amino acids. Here the CDR3 DNA reads TGCAGTGCTAGCCTCAGTGTCTATGGCTACACCTTC. Its translation is CSASLSVYGYTF.

In this sample, this clonotype turned up a few times. The CDR3 region has the DNA TGCAGTGCCGCTGGCGGGGGAAACACCATATATTTT. It translates to CSAAGGGNTIYF. This chain joins TRBV20-1 and TRBJ1-3; D is ambiguous. The germline V and J ends were trimmed by 6 bases and 4 bases, with 10 bases remaining between them. The germline V gene has CDR1 DFQATT and CDR2 SNEGSKA (reference sequence). This CDR3 is 12 amino acids long.

The table lists this clonotype with many counts. The V call is TRBV20-1, the J call TRBJ2-3, with 12 bases that match TRBD2. J gave up 3 bases and V 3 bases, and 7 bases lay outside the gene matches. This CDR3 is built from 16 residues. The germline CDR1 and CDR2 sequences are DFQATT and SNEGSKA (reference sequence). CDR3 sequence reads: CSARGLAGGKTDTQYF. In DNA, the CDR3 is TGCAGTGCTAGGGGGCTAGCGGGGGGGAAGACAGATACGCAGTATTTT.

In its sample, this clonotype was seen a few times. This sequence joins TRBV29-1 and TRBJ1-4, with 8 nucleotides matching TRBD1. Germline V CDR1 and CDR2: SQVTM, ANQGSEA. The CDR3 runs 12 residues. Losses at the gene ends were 7 bases for V and 11 bases for J; bases not matched to a gene: 9. The CDR3 sequence is CSAGTGQEKLFF. The CDR3 nucleotides are TGCAGCGCCGGGACAGGTCAGGAGAAACTGTTTTTT.

This clonotype appeared many times. The chain has TRBV7-3 and TRBJ2-3; 11 bases align to TRBD2. CDR1 is SGHTA, CDR2 FQGTGA, per germline. Germline trimming cut 0 bases from V and 5 bases from J; bases unmatched to any gene: 10. The CDR3 sequence is 18 residues long. DNA of the CDR3: TGTGCCAGCAGCTTAACACCGATGGTAGCGGGGGGGCAAGATACGCAGTATTTT. Its translation is CASSLTPMVAGGQDTQYF.

The chain is built from TRBV24-1 and TRBJ2-1; TRBD1 matches at 10 bases. Germline V CDR1 and CDR2: KGHDR, SFDVKD. Germline trimming cut 9 bases from V and 8 bases from J; bases unmatched to any gene: 12. This CDR3 is built from 15 residues. The CDR3: CATRSPGQGVYEQFF. For the CDR3, the DNA is TGTGCCACCCGTAGCCCCGGACAGGGGGTCTATGAGCAGTTCTTC.

Concerning this clonotype itself: Likely a read error: the CDR3 ends without its conserved phenylalanine or tryptophan. CDR3 nucleotides: TGTGCCACGTTCCTGAGTGAAGCTTTCTCT. Translating it yields CATFLSEAFS. The V call is TRBV6-1, the J call TRBJ1-1, with D uncertain. Trimming pared 10 bases from V and 7 bases from J, leaving 10 bases between. Germline assignment: CDR1 MNHNS and CDR2 SASEGT. There are 10 residues in the CDR3.

On this clonotype: Lacking the conserved final phenylalanine or tryptophan, this CDR3 likely reflects a read error. The chain joins TRBV11-2 to TRBJ1-1; D is uncertain. The CDR3 extends over 11 amino acids. V dropped 3 bases and J dropped 2 bases, with 1 base sitting between them. Germline loops: CDR1 SGHAT, CDR2 FQNNGV. The CDR3 sequence: CASSFNTEAFL. The CDR3 DNA sequence: TGTGCCAGCAGCTTCAACACTGAAGCTTTCCTT.

The chain couples TRBV19 to TRBJ1-2, with 8 bases lining up with TRBD1. The ends lost 5 bases at V and 3 bases at J; junction bases unmatched: 8. The CDR3 loop spans 15 amino acids. The germline V gene has CDR1 LNHDA and CDR2 SQIVND (reference sequence). CDR3 coding DNA: TGTGCCAGTAGTCCAAGGACAGGGTACTACTATGGCTACACCTTC. As protein: CASSPRTGYYYGYTF.

V is TRBV12-3 or TRBV12-4 and J is TRBJ1-1; no definite D call. There are 15 residues in the CDR3. The V end was cut by 6 bases, the J end by 0 bases, with 14 bases between. CDR3 in amino acids: CASSPAGELNTEAFF. CDR3 coding DNA: TGTGCCAGCAGCCCAGCCGGGGAACTGAACACTGAAGCTTTCTTT.

This clonotype was seen at least ten times. The chain uses TRBV25-1 and TRBJ1-1, with TRBD1 as a possible D gene (5 bases). Germline CDR1 is MGHDK and CDR2 is SYGVNS. The length of the CDR3 is 14 residues. V lost 3 bases and J lost 1, with 9 bases in between. The CDR3 nucleotides read TGTGCCAGCAGTGATCCCACAGGGAACACTGAAGCTTTCTTT. It is translated as CASSDPTGNTEAFF.

V and J are TRBV5-1 and TRBJ2-7; D is perhaps TRBD1 (6 bases). Germline V CDR1 and CDR2: SGHRS, YFSETQ. The CDR3 is 13 amino acids. This chain's CDR3 is CSSSLDSSYEQYV. The CDR3 bases are TGCTCCAGCAGCTTGGACAGTTCCTACGAGCAGTACGTC.